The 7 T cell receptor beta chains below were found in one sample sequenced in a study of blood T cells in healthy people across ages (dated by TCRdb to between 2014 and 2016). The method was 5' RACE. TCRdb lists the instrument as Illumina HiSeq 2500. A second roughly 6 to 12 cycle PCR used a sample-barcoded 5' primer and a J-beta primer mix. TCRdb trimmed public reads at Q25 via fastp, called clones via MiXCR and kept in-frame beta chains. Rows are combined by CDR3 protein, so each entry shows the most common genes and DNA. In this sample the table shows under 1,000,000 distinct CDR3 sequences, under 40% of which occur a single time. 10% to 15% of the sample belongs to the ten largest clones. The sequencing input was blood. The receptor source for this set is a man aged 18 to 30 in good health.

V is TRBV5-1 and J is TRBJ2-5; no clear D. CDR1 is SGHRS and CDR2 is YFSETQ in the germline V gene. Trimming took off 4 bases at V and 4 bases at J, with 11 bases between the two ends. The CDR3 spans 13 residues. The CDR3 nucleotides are TGCGCCAGCAGCCCGGACCACGGAGAGACCCAGTACTTC. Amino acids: CASSPDHGETQYF.

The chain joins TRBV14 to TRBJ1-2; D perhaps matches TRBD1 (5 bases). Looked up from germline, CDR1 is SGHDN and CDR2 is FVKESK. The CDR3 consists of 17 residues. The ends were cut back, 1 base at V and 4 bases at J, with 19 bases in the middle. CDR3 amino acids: CASSQGGVQDLSYGYTF. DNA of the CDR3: TGTGCCAGCAGCCAAGGAGGGGTCCAGGACCTAAGCTATGGCTACACCTTC. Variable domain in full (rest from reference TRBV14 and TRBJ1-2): EAGVTQFPSHSVIEKGQTVTLRCDPISGHDNLYWYRRVMGKEIKFLLHFVKESKQDESGMPNNRFLAERTGGTYSTLKVQPAELEDSGVYFCASSQGGVQDLSYGYTFGSGTRLTVV.

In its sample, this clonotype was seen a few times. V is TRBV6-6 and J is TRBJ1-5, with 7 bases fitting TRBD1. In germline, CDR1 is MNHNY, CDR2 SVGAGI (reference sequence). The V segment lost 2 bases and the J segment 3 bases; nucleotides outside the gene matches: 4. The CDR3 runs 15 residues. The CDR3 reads CASSYRTGDNQPQHF. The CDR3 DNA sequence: TGTGCCAGCAGTTACAGGACAGGAGACAATCAGCCCCAGCATTTT.

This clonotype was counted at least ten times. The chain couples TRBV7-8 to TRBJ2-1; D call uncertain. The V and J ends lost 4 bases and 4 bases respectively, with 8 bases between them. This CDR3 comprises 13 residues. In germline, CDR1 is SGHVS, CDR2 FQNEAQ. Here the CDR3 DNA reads TGTGCCAGCAGCTCGGGCCAATACAATGAGCAGTTCTTC. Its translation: CASSSGQYNEQFF. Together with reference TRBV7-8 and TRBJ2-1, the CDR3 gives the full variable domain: GAGVSQSPRYKVAKRGQDVALRCDPISGHVSLFWYQQALGQGPEFLTYFQNEAQLDKSGLPSDRFFAERPEGSVSTLKIQRTQQEDSAVYLCASSSGQYNEQFFGPGTRLTVL.

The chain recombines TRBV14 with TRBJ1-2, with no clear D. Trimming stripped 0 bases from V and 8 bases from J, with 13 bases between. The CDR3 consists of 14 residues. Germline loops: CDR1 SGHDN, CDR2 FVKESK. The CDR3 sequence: CASSQDGRGGGYTF. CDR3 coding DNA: TGTGCCAGCAGCCAAGACGGGCGAGGTGGGGGCTACACCTTC.

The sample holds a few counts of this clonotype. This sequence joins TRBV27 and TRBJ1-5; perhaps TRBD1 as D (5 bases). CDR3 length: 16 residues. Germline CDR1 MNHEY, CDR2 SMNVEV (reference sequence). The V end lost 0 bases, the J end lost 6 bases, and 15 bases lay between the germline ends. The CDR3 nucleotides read TGTGCCAGCAGTTTATCGGGCAGCCTTCAGGGTCAGCCCCAGCATTTT. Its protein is CASSLSGSLQGQPQHF.

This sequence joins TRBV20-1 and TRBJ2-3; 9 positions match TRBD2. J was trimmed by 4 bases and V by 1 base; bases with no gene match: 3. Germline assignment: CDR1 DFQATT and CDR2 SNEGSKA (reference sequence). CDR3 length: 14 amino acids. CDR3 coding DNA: TGCAGTGCTAGAGGGCGGGGGGGTGCAGATACGCAGTATTTT. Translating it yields CSARGRGGADTQYF.